This TCR beta chain was retrieved from a study of response to subunit inactivated influenza vaccine. This clonotype was seen a handful of times. TCRdb passed the RT-PCR reads through MiXCR, listing each CDR3 protein once. The profile shows about 520,000 distinct CDR3 sequences, about 25% of them singletons. Trimming stripped 6 bases from V and 7 bases from J, with 18 bases between. This CDR3 region has 14 residues. CDR1 DFQATT and CDR2 SNEGSKA come from the germline V gene (reference sequence). The input for sequencing was CD4+ T cells sorted from PBMCs, taken 4 to 6 days after vaccination. The sequence derives from a man in his forties or fifties who received an inactivated influenza vaccine. The chain couples TRBV20-1 to TRBJ2-2, with D tentatively TRBD1 (6 bases). The CDR3 DNA is TGCAGTGCGTACGGGGCAGGGGCTAGCGGGGAGCTGTTTTTT. Its translation: CSAYGAGASGELFF.